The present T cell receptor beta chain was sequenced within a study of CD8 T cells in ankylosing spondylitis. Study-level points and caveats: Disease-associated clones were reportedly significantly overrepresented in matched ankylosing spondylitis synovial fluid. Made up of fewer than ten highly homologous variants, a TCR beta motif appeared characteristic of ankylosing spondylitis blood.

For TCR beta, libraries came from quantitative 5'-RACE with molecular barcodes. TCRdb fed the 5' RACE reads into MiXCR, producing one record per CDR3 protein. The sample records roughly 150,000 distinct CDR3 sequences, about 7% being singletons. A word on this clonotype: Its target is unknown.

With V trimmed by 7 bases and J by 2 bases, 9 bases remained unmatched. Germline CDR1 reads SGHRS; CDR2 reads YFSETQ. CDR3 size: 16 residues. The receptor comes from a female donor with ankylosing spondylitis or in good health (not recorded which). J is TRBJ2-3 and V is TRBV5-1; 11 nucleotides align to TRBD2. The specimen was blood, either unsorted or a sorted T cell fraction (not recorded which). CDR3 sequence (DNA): TGCGCCAGCTTCGGGACTAGCGGTACAGTCACAGATACGCAGTATTTT. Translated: CASFGTSGTVTDTQYF.